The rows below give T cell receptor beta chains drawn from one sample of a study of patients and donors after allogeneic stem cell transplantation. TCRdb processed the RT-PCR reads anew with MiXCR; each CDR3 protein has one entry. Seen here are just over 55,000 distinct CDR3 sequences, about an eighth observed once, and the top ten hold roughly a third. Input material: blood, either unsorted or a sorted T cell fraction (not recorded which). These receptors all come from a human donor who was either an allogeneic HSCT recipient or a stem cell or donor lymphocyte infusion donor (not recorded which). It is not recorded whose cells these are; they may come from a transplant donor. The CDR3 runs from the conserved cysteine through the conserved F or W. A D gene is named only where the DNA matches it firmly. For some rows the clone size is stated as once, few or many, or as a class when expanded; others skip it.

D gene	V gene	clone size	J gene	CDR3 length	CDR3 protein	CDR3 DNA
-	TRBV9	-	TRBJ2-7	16	CASSVAGTFNSYEQYF	TGTGCCAGCAGCGTAGCCGGGACATTTAACTCCTACGAGCAGTACTTC
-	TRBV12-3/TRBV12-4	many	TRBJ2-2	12	CASSFGGGELFF	TGTGCCAGCAGTTTTGGAGGTGGGGAGCTGTTTTTT
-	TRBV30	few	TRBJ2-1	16	CACFPHQGRTYNEQFF	TGTGCCTGCTTCCCCCATCAGGGACGAACCTACAATGAGCAGTTCTTC
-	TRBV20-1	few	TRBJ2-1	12	CSVVGLYNEQFF	TGCAGTGTCGTTGGACTCTACAATGAGCAGTTCTTC
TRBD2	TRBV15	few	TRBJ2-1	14	CATSNGLAGNEQFF	TGTGCCACCAGCAACGGACTAGCGGGCAATGAGCAGTTCTTC
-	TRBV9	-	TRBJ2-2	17	CASSVVGPQVDTGELFF	TGTGCCAGCAGCGTAGTGGGGCCCCAGGTGGACACCGGGGAGCTGTTTTTT
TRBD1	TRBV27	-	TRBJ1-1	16	CASTPGTVLMNTEAFF	TGTGCCAGCACCCCCGGGACAGTTCTCATGAACACTGAAGCTTTCTTT
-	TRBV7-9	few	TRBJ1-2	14	CASSSPGPLYGYTF	TGTGCCAGCAGTTCGCCGGGGCCCCTCTATGGCTACACCTTC
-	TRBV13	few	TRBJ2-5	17	CASSHQGPIPVRETQYF	TGTGCCAGCAGCCACCAGGGCCCAATCCCGGTGCGAGAGACCCAGTACTTC
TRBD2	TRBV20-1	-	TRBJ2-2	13	CSVYSGGTGELFF	TGCAGTGTCTATAGCGGGGGCACCGGGGAGCTGTTTTTT
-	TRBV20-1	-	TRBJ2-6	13	CSARTSGANVLTF	TGCAGTGCTAGGACCTCTGGGGCCAACGTCCTGACTTTC
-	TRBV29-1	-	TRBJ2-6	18	CSVVGRDHSRSGANVLTF	TGCAGCGTTGTCGGTCGGGACCACTCCCGCTCTGGGGCCAACGTCCTGACTTTC
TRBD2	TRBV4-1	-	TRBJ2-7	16	CASSQVDGLAGYEQYF	TGCGCCAGCAGCCAAGTCGACGGACTAGCCGGCTACGAGCAGTACTTC
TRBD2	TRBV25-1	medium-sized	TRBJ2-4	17	CASSDFGTSRATNIQYF	TGTGCCAGCAGTGATTTTGGGACTAGCCGCGCAACAAACATTCAGTACTTC
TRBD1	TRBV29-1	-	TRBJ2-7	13	CSGAEDRGSEQYF	TGCAGCGGTGCTGAGGACAGGGGAAGCGAGCAGTACTTC
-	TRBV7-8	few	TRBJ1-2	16	CASSLGLKRGFYGYTF	TGTGCCAGCAGCTTAGGCCTAAAAAGGGGGTTCTATGGCTACACCTTC
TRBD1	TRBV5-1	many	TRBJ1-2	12	CASSPGQDGYTF	TGCGCCAGCAGCCCCGGACAGGATGGCTACACCTTC
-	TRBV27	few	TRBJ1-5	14	CASNFPSSNQPQHF	TGTGCCAGCAATTTTCCCTCTAGCAATCAGCCCCAGCATTTT
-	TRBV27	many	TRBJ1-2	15	CASSPRAVSYYGYTF	TGTGCCAGCAGTCCACGCGCGGTATCATACTATGGCTACACCTTC
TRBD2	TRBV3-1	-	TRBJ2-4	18	CASSQDIGLAGFKNIQYF	TGTGCCAGCAGCCAAGATATTGGCCTAGCGGGATTCAAAAACATTCAGTACTTC
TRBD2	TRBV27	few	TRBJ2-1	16	CASSLSQRGVDNEQFF	TGTGCCAGCAGTTTATCTCAGCGGGGGGTAGACAATGAGCAGTTCTTC
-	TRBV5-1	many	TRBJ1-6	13	CASSLGGDSPLHF	TGCGCCAGCAGCTTGGGGGGGGATTCACCCCTCCACTTT
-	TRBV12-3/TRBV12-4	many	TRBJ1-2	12	CASSLGGLGYTF	TGTGCCAGCAGCCTAGGGGGTTTGGGCTACACCTTC
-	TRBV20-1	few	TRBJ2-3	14	CSARGRGFTDTQYF	TGCAGTGCTAGAGGACGGGGCTTCACAGATACGCAGTATTTT
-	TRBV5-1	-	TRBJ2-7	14	CASSLVGTIYEQYF	TGCGCCAGCAGCTTGGTAGGCACAATCTACGAGCAGTACTTC
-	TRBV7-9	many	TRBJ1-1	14	CASSSYNVNTEAFF	TGTGCCAGCAGCTCGTACAACGTGAACACTGAAGCTTTCTTT
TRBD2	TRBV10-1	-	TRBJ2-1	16	CASSESGGRGYNEQFF	TGCGCCAGCAGTGAGTCCGGCGGGAGGGGATACAATGAGCAGTTCTTC
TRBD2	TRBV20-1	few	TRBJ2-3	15	CSARLAGAQTDTQYF	TGCAGTGCACGGTTAGCGGGTGCGCAAACAGATACGCAGTATTTT
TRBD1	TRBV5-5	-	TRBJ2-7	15	CASSLGQGEYYEQYF	TGTGCCAGCAGCTTGGGGCAGGGGGAGTACTACGAGCAGTACTTC
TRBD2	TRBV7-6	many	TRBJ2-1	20	CASSLLHVPGLAGPYNEQFF	TGTGCCAGCAGCTTATTACACGTCCCGGGACTAGCGGGACCTTACAATGAGCAGTTCTTC
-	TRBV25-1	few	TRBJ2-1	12	CASSGPARALVF	TGTGCCAGCAGTGGCCCTGCCAGAGCCTTGGTCTTC
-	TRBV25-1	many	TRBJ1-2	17	CASSAIPGTHTFYGYTF	TGTGCCAGCAGTGCCATCCCTGGGACACATACCTTCTATGGCTACACCTTC
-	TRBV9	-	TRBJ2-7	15	CASSFAGIGSGEQYF	TGTGCCAGCAGTTTTGCCGGGATTGGAAGCGGCGAGCAGTACTTC
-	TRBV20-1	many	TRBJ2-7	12	CSASSGSYEQYF	TGCAGTGCCTCGAGCGGCTCCTACGAGCAGTACTTC
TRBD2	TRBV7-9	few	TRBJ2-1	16	CASRPTGDYSYNEQFF	TGTGCCAGCAGGCCGACCGGGGACTACTCCTACAATGAGCAGTTCTTC
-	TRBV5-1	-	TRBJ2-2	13	CASSFAYTGELFF	TGCGCCAGCAGTTTCGCCTACACCGGGGAGCTGTTTTTT
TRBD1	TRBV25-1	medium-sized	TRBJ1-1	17	CASSEFRGGGLNTEAFF	TGTGCCAGCAGTGAATTTCGGGGAGGGGGCCTTAACACTGAAGCTTTCTTT
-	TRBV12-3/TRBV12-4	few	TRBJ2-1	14	CASSPMSSYNEQFF	TGTGCCAGCAGCCCAATGAGCTCCTACAATGAGCAGTTCTTC
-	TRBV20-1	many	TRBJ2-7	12	CSAFAGTYEQYF	TGCAGTGCGTTCGCGGGAACCTACGAGCAGTACTTC
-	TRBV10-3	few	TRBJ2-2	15	CAISDVTIVAGELFF	TGTGCCATCAGTGATGTGACAATAGTTGCCGGGGAGCTGTTTTTT
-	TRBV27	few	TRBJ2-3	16	CASSLGLLRGTDTQYF	TGTGCCAGCAGTTTGGGCTTGTTAAGGGGCACAGATACGCAGTATTTT
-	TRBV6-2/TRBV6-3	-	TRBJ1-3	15	CASSHNEVSGNTIYF	TGTGCCAGCAGTCATAATGAGGTATCTGGAAACACCATATATTTT
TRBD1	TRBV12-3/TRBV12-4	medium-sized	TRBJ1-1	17	CASSFTSQGAGDTEAFF	TGTGCCAGCAGTTTCACATCCCAGGGGGCAGGGGACACTGAAGCTTTCTTT
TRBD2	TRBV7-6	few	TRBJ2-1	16	CASSLERPSGGSEQFF	TGTGCCAGCAGCTTAGAACGGCCTAGCGGGGGCTCCGAGCAGTTCTTC
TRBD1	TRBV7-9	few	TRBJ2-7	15	CASSGYRDRESEQYF	TGTGCCAGCAGCGGATACCGGGACAGGGAGTCCGAGCAGTACTTC
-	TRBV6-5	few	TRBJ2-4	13	CASKVLAKNIQYF	TGTGCCAGCAAGGTACTAGCCAAAAACATTCAGTACTTC
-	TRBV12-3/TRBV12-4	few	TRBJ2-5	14	CASSFGGGWETQYF	TGTGCCAGCAGTTTTGGGGGAGGTTGGGAGACCCAGTACTTC
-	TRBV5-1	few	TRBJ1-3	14	CASSPGTYGNTIYF	TGCGCCAGCAGCCCAGGGACGTATGGAAACACCATATATTTT
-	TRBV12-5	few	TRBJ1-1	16	CASGFSPGLGLTEAFF	TGTGCTAGTGGTTTCTCGCCAGGATTGGGGTTGACTGAAGCTTTCTTT
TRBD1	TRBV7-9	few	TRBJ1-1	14	CASSLEGGVTEAFF	TGTGCCAGCAGCTTAGAAGGGGGCGTCACTGAAGCTTTCTTT
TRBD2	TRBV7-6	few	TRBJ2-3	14	CASTGTSGSDTQYF	TGTGCCAGCACCGGGACTAGCGGTTCAGATACGCAGTATTTT
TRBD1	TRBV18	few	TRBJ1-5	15	CASSPGDSRNQPQHF	TGTGCCAGCTCACCGGGGGACAGTCGTAATCAGCCCCAGCATTTT
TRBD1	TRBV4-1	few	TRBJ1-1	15	CASSPMGQGGTEAFF	TGCGCCAGCAGCCCCATGGGACAGGGGGGGACTGAAGCTTTCTTT
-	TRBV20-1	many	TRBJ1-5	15	CSAMAGATFNQPQHF	TGCAGTGCCATGGCCGGGGCTACTTTCAATCAGCCCCAGCATTTT
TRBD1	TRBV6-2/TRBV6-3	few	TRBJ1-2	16	CASSSPGTGTNYGYTF	TGTGCCAGCAGTTCCCCCGGGACAGGAACTAACTATGGCTACACCTTC